These 24 T cell receptor beta chains originate from one sample sequenced in a study of PD-L1 blockade in urothelial cancer. TCRdb's table, derived via immunoSEQ multiplex PCR, lists solely in-frame clones and lacks some. Of roughly 24,000 clones in the sample, less than 90% were seen once. Sequencing was performed on PBMCs, taken around atezolizumab (anti-PD-L1) treatment. These receptor sequences come from a man in his 60s with urothelial cancer.

The V and J genes are TRBV5-1 and TRBJ1-2; maybe TRBD1 (5 bases). This CDR3 region has 14 residues. In germline, CDR1 is SGHRS, CDR2 YFSETQ. Trimming removed 7 bases at V and 0 bases at J, with 13 bases between. CDR3: CASRDSPANYGYTF. As DNA, the CDR3 is TGCGCCAGCCGAGACAGTCCAGCTAACTATGGCTACACCTTC.

In its sample, this clone was seen once. This chain uses TRBV6-5 with TRBJ1-3, with 7 nucleotides matching TRBD1. The CDR3 is made up of 16 amino acids. Per the germline V gene, CDR1 is MNHEY and CDR2 is SVGAGI. The V and J ends lost 1 base and 11 bases, in that order; junction bases with no gene match: 14. DNA for the CDR3: TGTGCCAGCAGTTACTTTGCCCCGGGACAGAAATCCGCCATATATTTT. Translating gives CASSYFAPGQKSAIYF.

The chain joins TRBV10-3 to TRBJ1-1; no clear D gene. The germline gives CDR1 ENHRY, CDR2 SYGVKD. CDR3 length equals 14 residues. V was trimmed by 3 bases and J by 4 bases, leaving 12 bases between them. The DNA for the CDR3 is TGTGCCATCAGTGACCCTTTGGGCTCCACTGAAGCTTTCTTT. Translating it yields CAISDPLGSTEAFF.

The chain combines TRBV4-3 with TRBJ1-1; no definite D call. The CDR3 runs 14 residues. Trimming took off 0 bases at V and 5 bases at J, with 10 bases between the two ends. Germline V CDR1 and CDR2: LGHNA, YSLEER. The CDR3 sequence: CASSQDLGGTEAFF. DNA for the CDR3: TGCGCCAGCAGCCAAGATCTCGGCGGGACTGAAGCTTTCTTT.

The chain carries TRBV7-2 and TRBJ1-5, with D perhaps TRBD1 (6 bases). V lost 5 bases and J 4 bases, leaving 12 bases between the germline ends. Germline V CDR1 and CDR2: SGHTA, FQGNSA. The CDR3 length is 14 residues. Here the CDR3 reads CASSVRGGNQPQHF. The CDR3 DNA is TGTGCCAGCAGCGTGCGAGGGGGAAATCAGCCCCAGCATTTT. Full variable domain (remainder filled in from reference TRBV7-2 and TRBJ1-5): GAGVSQSPSNKVTEKGKDVELRCDPISGHTALYWYRQSLGQGLEFLIYFQGNSAPDKSGLPSDRFSAERTGGSVSTLTIQRTQQEDSAVYLCASSVRGGNQPQHFGDGTRLSIL.

This clone was counted a few times. V and J are TRBV18 and TRBJ1-5, with D hard to call. CDR1 and CDR2 from the germline V gene are KGHSH and LQKENI. Trimming cost V 2 bases and J 4 bases, with 18 bases left between them. The CDR3 is made up of 17 amino acids. The CDR3 protein is CASSPNVGQDGNQPQHF. The CDR3 DNA sequence: TGTGCCAGCTCACCAAACGTTGGGCAGGATGGGAATCAGCCCCAGCATTTT.

This sequence joins TRBV28 and TRBJ2-3, with 7 bases aligning to TRBD2. CDR1 is MDHEN, CDR2 SYDVKM, per germline. The ends lost 3 bases at V and 4 bases at J; junction bases unmatched: 7. The CDR3 contains 15 residues. CDR3 coding DNA: TGTGCCAGCAGTTTGCCCGGGGGGAGTTCAGATACGCAGTATTTT. Protein: CASSLPGGSSDTQYF.

The rearrangement uses TRBV15 and TRBJ2-5; TRBD2 aligns across 7 bases. The CDR3 covers 17 residues. V lost 1 base to trimming and J lost 1 base; unmatched junction nucleotides: 9. Germline V CDR1 and CDR2: LNHNV, YYDKDF (reference sequence). The CDR3 nucleotides read TGTGCCACCAGCAGAGTTTCGGGTAGCGGGTCCCAAGAGACCCAGTACTTC. Protein product: CATSRVSGSGSQETQYF.

This clone was seen only once. The chain carries TRBV28 and TRBJ1-5; D may be TRBD1 (5 bases). The CDR3 spans 14 residues. Germline V gives CDR1 MDHEN, CDR2 SYDVKM. Deletions cut 3 bases from V and 6 bases from J, with 12 bases between. CDR3 in amino acids: CASSFRGLGQPQHF. The CDR3 DNA reads as TGTGCCAGCAGTTTTAGGGGTCTGGGTCAGCCCCAGCATTTT. The entire variable domain, with the rest obtained from reference TRBV28 and TRBJ1-5, is as follows: DVKVTQSSRYLVKRTGEKVFLECVQDMDHENMFWYRQDPGLGLRLIYFSYDVKMKEKGDIPEGYSVSREKKERFSLILESASTNQTSMYLCASSFRGLGQPQHFGDGTRLSIL.

The chain couples TRBV18 to TRBJ2-1, with 14 bases that match TRBD2. The V and J ends lost 4 bases and 7 bases, in that order; junction bases with no gene match: 9. CDR3 length: 17 residues. Germline CDR1 is KGHSH and CDR2 is LQKENI. CDR3 residues: CASSRVGTSGRGNEQFF. The CDR3 region has the DNA TGTGCCAGCTCACGAGTTGGGACTAGCGGGAGAGGGAATGAGCAGTTCTTC.

The rearrangement uses TRBV12-5 and TRBJ2-1; TRBD2 agrees at 14 bases. This CDR3 spans 20 amino acids. Germline CDR1 and CDR2: LGHNT and FRNRAP. The V segment lost 2 bases and the J segment 7 bases; nucleotides outside the gene matches: 16. The CDR3 reads CASGLPPSRTSGGPRNEQFF. The CDR3 DNA is TGTGCTAGTGGTTTGCCCCCCTCCCGGACTAGCGGGGGGCCTCGAAATGAGCAGTTCTTC.

The J gene is TRBJ1-6, the V gene TRBV27; unclear D gene. Germline CDR1 and CDR2: MNHEY and SMNVEV (reference sequence). This CDR3 contains 16 residues. The V gene lost 2 bases and the J gene lost 0 bases, with 8 bases spanning the gap. The CDR3 DNA sequence: TGTGCCAGCAGTTTAGGCCATTTCTCCTATAATTCACCCCTCCACTTT. This gives the protein CASSLGHFSYNSPLHF.

The chain joins TRBV19 to TRBJ2-7; TRBD2 agrees at 7 bases. Germline V gene data show CDR1 as LNHDA and CDR2 as SQIVND (reference sequence). The CDR3 runs to 15 residues. J lost 2 bases, V lost 7 bases, and 11 bases had no gene match. The CDR3 sequence is CASKKWAGDPYEQYF. The CDR3 region has the DNA TGTGCCAGTAAAAAATGGGCGGGAGACCCCTACGAGCAGTACTTC.

CDR3 sequence: CASKGGDPTGYGYTF. The CDR3 DNA is TGTGCCAGCAAAGGAGGAGACCCTACTGGCTATGGCTACACCTTC. The chain recombines TRBV28 with TRBJ1-2, with D unresolved. This CDR3 spans 15 amino acids. Germline assignment: CDR1 MDHEN and CDR2 SYDVKM. V lost 7 bases, J lost 4 bases, and 19 bases lay in between.

The chain has TRBV2 and TRBJ1-5; the D is unclear. With 0 bases removed from V and 7 bases from J, the gap between germline ends came to 16 bases. This CDR3 region has 16 residues. CDR1 SNHLY and CDR2 FYNNEI come from the germline V gene. Here the CDR3 reads CASSEARGVVGQPQHF. In DNA, the CDR3 is TGTGCCAGCAGTGAAGCCCGCGGGGTGGTAGGACAGCCCCAGCATTTT.

The chain combines TRBV19 with TRBJ2-6; D may be TRBD2 (5 bases). The CDR3 runs 16 residues. Looked up from germline, CDR1 is LNHDA and CDR2 is SQIVND (reference sequence). V lost 7 bases, J lost 0 bases, and 13 bases lay in between. CDR3 DNA sequence: TGTGCCAGTACCGCGGGCAGAATCTCTGGGGCCAACGTCCTGACTTTC. Translation: CASTAGRISGANVLTF.

V and J are TRBV6-5 and TRBJ2-1; 10 bases line up with TRBD1. Germline trimming cut 6 bases from V and 9 bases from J; bases unmatched to any gene: 5. Germline V gives CDR1 MNHEY, CDR2 SVGAGI. The CDR3 covers 13 residues. The CDR3 sequence is CASRLTGGGEQFF. The CDR3 nucleotides read TGTGCCAGCAGACTGACAGGGGGCGGTGAGCAGTTCTTC.

The chain employs TRBV9 and TRBJ1-2, with 8 bases aligning to TRBD1. The J segment lost 8 bases and the V segment lost 7 bases, leaving 7 bases of the junction unmatched. Germline-derived CDR1 and CDR2 are SGDLS and YYNGEE. The CDR3 is made up of 12 amino acids. CDR3 in amino acids: CASHDRGAGYTF. The CDR3 DNA sequence: TGTGCCAGCCACGACAGGGGCGCAGGCTACACCTTC.

The chain is built from TRBV18 and TRBJ2-3; D might be TRBD1 (5 bases). Germline values: CDR1 KGHSH, CDR2 LQKENI. Trimming took 3 bases from V and 4 from J, leaving 17 bases between them. The CDR3 totals 16 residues. DNA for the CDR3: TGTGCCAGCTCACCGTTGTCGACAGACAATCCAGATACGCAGTATTTT. Protein product: CASSPLSTDNPDTQYF.

This rearrangement joins TRBV9 to TRBJ2-5; D perhaps matches TRBD2 (7 bases). Germline CDR1 and CDR2: SGDLS and YYNGEE. The CDR3 sequence is 15 residues long. V lost 2 bases to trimming and J lost 5 bases, with 16 bases between them. CDR3 sequence (DNA): TGTGCCAGCAGCGTTTTGGGGGGGCTGGTTGAGACCCAGTACTTC. This sequence encodes CASSVLGGLVETQYF.

J is TRBJ1-2 and V is TRBV6-5, with TRBD1 as a possible D gene (5 bases). The CDR3 consists of 12 residues. V gave up 4 bases and J gave up 6 bases, with 9 bases separating them. Germline CDR1 MNHEY, CDR2 SVGAGI. The CDR3 DNA is TGTGCCAGCAGTTCAGGGTGGGATGGCTACACCTTC. Its protein is CASSSGWDGYTF.

This sequence joins TRBV7-2 and TRBJ2-5, with 8 positions matching TRBD1. Germline values: CDR1 SGHTA, CDR2 FQGNSA. The CDR3 is 15 amino acids. V shed 5 bases, J shed 1 base, and the junction held 6 bases outside the gene matches. The CDR3 is CASSPDRGSQETQYF. The CDR3 region has the DNA TGTGCCAGCAGCCCAGACAGGGGAAGCCAAGAGACCCAGTACTTC.

CDR3 in DNA: TGCGCCAGCAGCTTCGGACAGGGATCCTACGAGCAGTACTTC. It yields the protein CASSFGQGSYEQYF. V and J are TRBV5-1 and TRBJ2-7; 8 nucleotides align to TRBD1. After removal of 2 bases from V and 1 base from J, the junction contained 2 bases not matched to a gene. The germline gives CDR1 SGHRS, CDR2 YFSETQ. The CDR3 length is 14 residues.

This clone was observed once. The chain carries TRBV27 and TRBJ1-2, with D perhaps matching TRBD1 (5 bases). Trimming removed 2 bases from V and 7 bases from J, with 14 bases in between. The CDR3 length is 14 residues. CDR1 is MNHEY and CDR2 is SMNVEV in the germline V gene (reference sequence). The CDR3 is CASSLGGGAAGYTF. Written as DNA, the CDR3 is TGTGCCAGCAGTTTAGGGGGAGGGGCTGCTGGCTACACCTTC.